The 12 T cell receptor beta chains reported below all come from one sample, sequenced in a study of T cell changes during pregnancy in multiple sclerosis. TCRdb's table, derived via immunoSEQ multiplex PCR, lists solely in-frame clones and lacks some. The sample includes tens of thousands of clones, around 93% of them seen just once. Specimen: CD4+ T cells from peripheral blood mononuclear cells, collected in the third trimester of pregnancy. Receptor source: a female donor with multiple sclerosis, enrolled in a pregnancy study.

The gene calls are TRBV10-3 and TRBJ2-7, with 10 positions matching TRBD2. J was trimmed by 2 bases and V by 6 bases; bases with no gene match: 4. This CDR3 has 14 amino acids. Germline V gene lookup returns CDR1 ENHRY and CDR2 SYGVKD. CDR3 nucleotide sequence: TGTGCCATCAGAGGGACTAGCGAACCCTACGAGCAGTACTTC. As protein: CAIRGTSEPYEQYF.

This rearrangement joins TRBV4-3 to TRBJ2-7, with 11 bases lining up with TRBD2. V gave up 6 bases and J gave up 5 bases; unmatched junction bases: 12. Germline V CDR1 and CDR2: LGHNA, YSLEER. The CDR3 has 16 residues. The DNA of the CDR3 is TGCGCCAGCAGTACACGAATACTAGCGGGAGTACACGAGCAGTACTTC. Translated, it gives CASSTRILAGVHEQYF.

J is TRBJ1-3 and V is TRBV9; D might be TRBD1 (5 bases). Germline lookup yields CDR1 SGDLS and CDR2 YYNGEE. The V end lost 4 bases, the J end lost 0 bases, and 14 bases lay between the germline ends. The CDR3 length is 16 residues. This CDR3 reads CASSLLGGDSGNTIYF. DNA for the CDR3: TGTGCCAGCAGCCTCCTGGGGGGTGACTCTGGAAACACCATATATTTT.

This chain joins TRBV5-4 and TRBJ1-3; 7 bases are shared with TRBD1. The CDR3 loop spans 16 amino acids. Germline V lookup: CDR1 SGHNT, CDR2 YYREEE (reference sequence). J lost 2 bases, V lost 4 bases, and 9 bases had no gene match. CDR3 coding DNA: TGTGCCAGCAGCACCCAAACAGGGGAGCCTGGAAACACCATATATTTT. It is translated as CASSTQTGEPGNTIYF.

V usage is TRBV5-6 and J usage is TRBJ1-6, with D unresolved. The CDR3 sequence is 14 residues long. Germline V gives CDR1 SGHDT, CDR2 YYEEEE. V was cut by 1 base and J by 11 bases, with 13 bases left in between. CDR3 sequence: CASSLIQREAPLHF. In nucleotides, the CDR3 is TGTGCCAGCAGCTTGATACAAAGGGAGGCACCCCTCCACTTT.

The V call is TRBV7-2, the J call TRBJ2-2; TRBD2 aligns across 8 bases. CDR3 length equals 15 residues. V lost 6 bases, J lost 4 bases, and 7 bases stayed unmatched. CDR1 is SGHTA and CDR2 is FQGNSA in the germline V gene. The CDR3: CASRRGLEGTGELFF. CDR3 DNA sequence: TGTGCCAGCAGACGGGGACTAGAGGGCACCGGGGAGCTGTTTTTT. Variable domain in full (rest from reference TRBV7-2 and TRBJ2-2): GAGVSQSPSNKVTEKGKDVELRCDPISGHTALYWYRQSLGQGLEFLIYFQGNSAPDKSGLPSDRFSAERTGGSVSTLTIQRTQQEDSAVYLCASRRGLEGTGELFFGEGSRLTVL.

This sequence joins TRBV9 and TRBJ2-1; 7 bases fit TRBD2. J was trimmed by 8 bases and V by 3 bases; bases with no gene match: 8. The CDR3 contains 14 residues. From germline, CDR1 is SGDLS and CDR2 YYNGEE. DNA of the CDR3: TGTGCCAGCAGCGGGGGCGGGAGCGGTCATGAGCAGTTCTTC. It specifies CASSGGGSGHEQFF.

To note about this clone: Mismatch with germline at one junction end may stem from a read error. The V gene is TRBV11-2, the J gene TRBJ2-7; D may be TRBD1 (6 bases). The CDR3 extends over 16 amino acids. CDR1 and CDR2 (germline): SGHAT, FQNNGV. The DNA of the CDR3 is TGTGCCAGCAGTTTAGGAAGGCCAGGGGCTAATAACGAGCAGTACTTC. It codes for CASSLGRPGANNEQYF.

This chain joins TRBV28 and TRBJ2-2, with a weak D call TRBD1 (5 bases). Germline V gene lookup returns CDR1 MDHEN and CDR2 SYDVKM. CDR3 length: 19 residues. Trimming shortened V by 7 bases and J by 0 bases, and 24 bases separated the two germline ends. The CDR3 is CASTPGFGSRPSNTGELFF. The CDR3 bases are TGTGCCAGCACCCCAGGGTTTGGTAGCCGGCCTTCGAACACCGGGGAGCTGTTTTTT.

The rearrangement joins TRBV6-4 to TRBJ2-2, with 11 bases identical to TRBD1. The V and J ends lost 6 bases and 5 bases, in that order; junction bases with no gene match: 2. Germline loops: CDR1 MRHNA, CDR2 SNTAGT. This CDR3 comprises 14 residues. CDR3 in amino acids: CASSGQGATGELFF. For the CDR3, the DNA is TGTGCCAGCAGCGGACAGGGGGCAACCGGGGAGCTGTTTTTT.

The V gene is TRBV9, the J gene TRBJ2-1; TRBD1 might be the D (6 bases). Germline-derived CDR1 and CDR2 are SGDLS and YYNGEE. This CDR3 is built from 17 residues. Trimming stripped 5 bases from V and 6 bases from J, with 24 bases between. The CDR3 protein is CASSSVEGQGMGNEQFF. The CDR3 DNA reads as TGTGCCAGCAGTAGCGTAGAAGGGCAGGGGATGGGCAATGAGCAGTTCTTC.

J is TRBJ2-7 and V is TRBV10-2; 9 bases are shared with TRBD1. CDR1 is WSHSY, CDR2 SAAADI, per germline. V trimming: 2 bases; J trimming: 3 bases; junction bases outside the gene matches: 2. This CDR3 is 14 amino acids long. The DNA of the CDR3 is TGCGCCAGCAGTGAGGGGACAGGGCACTACGAGCAGTACTTC. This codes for CASSEGTGHYEQYF.